This TCR beta chain originates from a study of cytomegalovirus exposure and HLA in healthy donors. Overall study context: Findings of an earlier analysis included roughly 120 million unique TCR beta sequences from 180 million or so T cells.

The PCR employed 60 Vbeta primers together with 13 Jbeta primers. Using immunoSEQ multiplex PCR, the repertoire was profiled, and TCRdb retains in-frame clones only, with some absent. Seen here are about 100,000 clones, around 76% observed once, and the top ten hold around 7%. Study conclusions and caveats: Earlier results showed most TCR beta V segments being productive about 87% or about 30% of the time. Investigators reported over 150 TCR beta chains as tied to cytomegalovirus.

J lost 4 bases, V lost 5 bases, and 18 bases had no gene match. Germline V CDR1 and CDR2: SGHAT, FQNNGV. The CDR3 length is 19 residues. Concerning this clone itself: Its antigen is still unknown.

The sample taken for sequencing was PBMCs. The chain recombines TRBV11-2 with TRBJ1-1; 11 nucleotides line up with TRBD1. This receptor was obtained from a middle-aged man in good health and CMV-seropositive. The CDR3 spells CASSPGRGRTGGASTEAFF. The CDR3 DNA is TGTGCCAGCAGCCCAGGGCGGGGCAGGACAGGGGGCGCATCCACTGAAGCTTTCTTT.